A selection of T cell receptor beta chains follows, all from one sample in a study of T cell changes during pregnancy in multiple sclerosis. Profiling relied on immunoSEQ multiplex PCR, and the TCRdb table lists in-frame clones only, not all of them. There are around 83,000 clones in the sample; about 93% occur only once, and 0.47% lies in the top ten. The sequencing here drew on CD4+ T cells from peripheral blood mononuclear cells, taken in the second trimester of pregnancy. These receptors were collected from a female donor with multiple sclerosis, enrolled in a pregnancy study. CDR3s include the opening cysteine and the closing phenylalanine or tryptophan. D genes are given only for firm matches.

v_call,j_call,d_call,cdr3_aa
TRBV9,TRBJ2-5,NA,CASSVGDYQETQYF
TRBV18,TRBJ2-3,NA,CASSPLGDTDTQYF
TRBV4-3,TRBJ2-5,NA,CASSQARDQETQYF
TRBV19,TRBJ1-6,TRBD1,CASSITFGSLRDRVNSPLHF
TRBV10-3,TRBJ1-3,TRBD1,CAITPDRGTNTIYF
TRBV7-8,TRBJ1-6,NA,CASSSRYSNSPLHF
TRBV28,TRBJ1-2,NA,CASMEGFRGYTF
TRBV10-3,TRBJ1-6,NA,CAISLQGNGNSPLHF
TRBV10-3,TRBJ2-3,NA,CAISEGRGAHTQYF
TRBV18,TRBJ1-1,NA,CASSINTNTEAFF
TRBV9,TRBJ2-2,TRBD2,CASSVAALAGSGELFF
TRBV7-3,TRBJ2-3,TRBD2,CASSPLAGGADTQYF
TRBV5-1,TRBJ2-1,TRBD2,CASSLEGLRYNEQFF
TRBV19,TRBJ1-5,NA,CASTPVHGAGNQPQHF
TRBV10-3,TRBJ2-1,TRBD2,CAISQGGLNYNEQFF
TRBV18,TRBJ1-6,TRBD1,CASSPRGEAPLHF
TRBV19,TRBJ2-1,TRBD2,CASNPLAGDFGEQFF
TRBV7-7,TRBJ2-5,NA,CASSLESGQYGETQYF
TRBV10-3,TRBJ2-5,NA,CAIRGSQETQYF
TRBV15,TRBJ2-5,TRBD1,CATSGTGTETQYF
TRBV27,TRBJ2-5,TRBD2,CASSFGGLAGGETQYF
TRBV13,TRBJ1-3,TRBD1,CASSATGTGPFPHSGNTIYF
TRBV6-1,TRBJ2-2,NA,CASSESAGGTGELFF
TRBV7-2,TRBJ1-4,TRBD1,CASSFRDRANEKLFF
TRBV19,TRBJ1-1,NA,CASSRLEGTEAFF
TRBV28,TRBJ1-2,NA,CASSLWAGVSNYGYTF